This T cell receptor beta chain was recovered during a study of T cells in Graves' hyperthyroidism and ophthalmopathy. This clonotype showed up many times. RNA transcripts gave rise to amplified TCR beta CDR3 regions. TCR CDR3 regions were first amplified by RT-PCR with HTBI primers. A single record per CDR3 protein comes from TCRdb applying MiXCR to the multiplex PCR reads. This table has around 250,000 distinct CDR3 sequences, 13% to 15% appearing once. The V gene end was trimmed by 6 bases and the J gene end by 5 bases; junction bases not matched to a gene: 13. The CDR3 is 17 residues long. Germline CDR1 is ENHRY and CDR2 is SYGVKD.

Sequencing input: blood. The rearrangement uses TRBV10-3 and TRBJ2-5; TRBD2 aligns across 12 bases. The TCR comes from a woman aged 35 to 49 with Graves' hyperthyroidism that later progressed to Graves' ophthalmopathy. CDR3 residues: CAISPGGLAGGWETQYF. The CDR3 DNA sequence: TGTGCCATCAGCCCCGGTGGCCTAGCGGGAGGGTGGGAGACCCAGTACTTC.